The 4 T cell receptor beta chains given below trace back to one sample, sequenced in a study of cytomegalovirus exposure and HLA in healthy donors. Primers: 60 Vbeta forward and 13 Jbeta reverse. Data came from immunoSEQ multiplex PCR; TCRdb stores just in-frame clones and leaves some out. Of 150,000 to 180,000 clones in the sample, 70% to 90% were seen once. The sequenced material came from PBMCs. The receptors stem from a woman aged 18 to 35 in good health and CMV-seronegative.

The chain couples TRBV7-2 to TRBJ2-1; D might be TRBD1 (7 bases). The CDR3 covers 15 residues. V was trimmed by 4 bases and J by 3 bases, leaving 13 bases between them. The germline gives CDR1 SGHTA, CDR2 FQGNSA. The CDR3 nucleotides read TGTGCCAGCAGCTACAGGGGACTCGGCTACAATGAGCAGTTCTTC. Amino acids: CASSYRGLGYNEQFF.

This sequence joins TRBV2 and TRBJ2-4, with 7 bases aligning to TRBD1. CDR1 SNHLY and CDR2 FYNNEI come from the germline V gene. The CDR3 runs to 16 residues. Germline trimming cut 11 bases from V and 0 bases from J; bases unmatched to any gene: 13. In nucleotides, the CDR3 is TGTGCCGGTTCAGACAGGGAGAATCTAGCCAAAAACATTCAGTACTTC. Amino acid sequence: CAGSDRENLAKNIQYF.

This chain links TRBV11-2 with TRBJ2-2, with a weak D call TRBD1 (6 bases). The length of the CDR3 is 17 residues. CDR1 SGHAT and CDR2 FQNNGV come from the germline V gene. Trimming pared 5 bases from V and 0 bases from J, leaving 16 bases between. CDR3 region: CASSDLFGTTNTGELFF. In DNA, the CDR3 is TGTGCCAGCAGCGATCTGTTTGGGACAACGAACACCGGGGAGCTGTTTTTT. The full variable domain, with the rest looked up from reference TRBV11-2 and TRBJ2-2, is EAGVAQSPRYKIIEKRQSVAFWCNPISGHATLYWYQQILGQGPKLLIQFQNNGVVDDSQLPKDRFSAERLKGVDSTLKIQPAKLEDSAVYLCASSDLFGTTNTGELFFGEGSRLTVL.

V gene TRBV28 combines with J gene TRBJ1-6; the D is unclear. Germline V lookup: CDR1 MDHEN, CDR2 SYDVKM. The CDR3 runs 14 residues. V was trimmed by 6 bases and J by 10 bases, leaving 16 bases between them. CDR3 sequence reads: CASRWTRALSPLHF. CDR3 DNA: TGTGCCAGCAGGTGGACGCGGGCCCTATCACCCCTCCACTTT.